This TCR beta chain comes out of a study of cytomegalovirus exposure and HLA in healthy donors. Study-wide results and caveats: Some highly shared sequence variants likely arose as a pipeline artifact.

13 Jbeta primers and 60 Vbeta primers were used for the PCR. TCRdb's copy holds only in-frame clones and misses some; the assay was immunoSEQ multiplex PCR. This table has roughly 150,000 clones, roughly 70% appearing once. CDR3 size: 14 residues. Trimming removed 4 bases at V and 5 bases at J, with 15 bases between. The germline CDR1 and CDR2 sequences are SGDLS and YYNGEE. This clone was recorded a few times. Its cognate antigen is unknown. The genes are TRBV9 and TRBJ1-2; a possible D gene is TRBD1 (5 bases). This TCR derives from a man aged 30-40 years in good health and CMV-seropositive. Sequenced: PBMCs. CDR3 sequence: CASSPTQGWYGYTF. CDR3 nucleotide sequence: TGTGCCAGCAGCCCCACGCAGGGATGGTATGGCTACACCTTC.